Shown below are 23 T cell receptor beta chains from a single sample sequenced in a study of graft-versus-host responses after intestinal transplantation. Produced via immunoSEQ multiplex PCR; TCRdb's table is partial and in-frame only. The sample shows about 98,000 clones, roughly 88% of them seen only once. This sample comprised PBMCs, obtained 255 days after intestinal transplant. These receptor sequences come from a human patient who received an intestinal transplant, so some T cells may come from the graft donor.

The rearrangement uses TRBV5-1 and TRBJ2-5; TRBD2 might be the D (6 bases). CDR1 and CDR2 (germline): SGHRS, YFSETQ. V was pared by 5 bases and J by 3 bases, with 20 bases between. This CDR3 has 16 amino acids. CDR3 sequence reads: CASRVPRDLEEETQYF. DNA of the CDR3: TGCGCCAGCAGAGTACCCCGGGACTTGGAGGAAGAGACCCAGTACTTC. Full variable domain (rest looked up from reference TRBV5-1 and TRBJ2-5): KAGVTQTPRYLIKTRGQQVTLSCSPISGHRSVSWYQQTPGQGLQFLFEYFSETQRNKGNFPGRFSGRQFSNSRSEMNVSTLELGDSALYLCASRVPRDLEEETQYFGPGTRLLVL.

V usage is TRBV7-2 and J usage is TRBJ2-5; 7 bases map to TRBD1. Germline CDR1 is SGHTA and CDR2 is FQGNSA. This CDR3 comprises 14 residues. With 5 bases clipped from V and 3 bases from J, the junction kept 6 bases outside the gene matches. CDR3 loop: CASSLGQLKETQYF. Written as DNA, the CDR3 is TGTGCCAGCAGCCTGGGACAGCTTAAAGAGACCCAGTACTTC.

The chain has TRBV6-5 and TRBJ1-4; D is unclear. The germline gives CDR1 MNHEY, CDR2 SVGAGI. The CDR3 totals 14 residues. The V end was cut by 6 bases, the J end by 7 bases, with 15 bases between. CDR3 sequence reads: CASSMTPWGEKLFF. CDR3 in DNA: TGTGCCAGCAGCATGACACCCTGGGGTGAAAAACTGTTTTTT.

The chain joins TRBV14 to TRBJ1-2; 7 bases map to TRBD1. Germline V gene lookup returns CDR1 SGHDN and CDR2 FVKESK. The CDR3 consists of 16 residues. V lost 0 bases to trimming and J lost 5 bases; unmatched junction nucleotides: 9. The CDR3, as DNA: TGTGCCAGCAGCCAAGACCTGGTGACAGGGAAGTATGGCTACACCTTC. It codes for CASSQDLVTGKYGYTF.

This clone is a singleton in its sample. This rearrangement joins TRBV6-4 to TRBJ1-5; D unclear. In germline, CDR1 is MRHNA, CDR2 SNTAGT. V shed 6 bases and J shed 0 bases, with 12 bases lying between them. The CDR3 runs to 15 residues. The CDR3 loop is CASRWQIYSNQPQHF. CDR3 sequence (DNA): TGTGCCAGCAGGTGGCAGATTTATAGCAATCAGCCCCAGCATTTT.

The chain links TRBV9 to TRBJ2-2, with D unresolved. The CDR3 totals 14 residues. CDR1 SGDLS and CDR2 YYNGEE come from the germline V gene. Deletions cut 2 bases from V and 4 bases from J, with 9 bases between. CDR3 DNA sequence: TGTGCCAGCAGCGTCACGTCCACCACCGGGGAGCTGTTTTTT. This translates into CASSVTSTTGELFF.

The rearrangement joins TRBV4-1 to TRBJ2-1, with 8 bases that match TRBD2. The CDR3 covers 16 residues. Trimming removed 3 bases from V and 6 bases from J; junction bases left unmatched: 10. The germline CDR1 and CDR2 sequences are MGHRA and YSYEKL. For the CDR3, the DNA is TGCGCCAGCAGCCAGTTCCCGGGGGGGCGAACCAATGAGCAGTTCTTC. Translated, it gives CASSQFPGGRTNEQFF.

This clone was seen a few times. The chain combines TRBV10-3 with TRBJ2-7; a possible D gene is TRBD1 (5 bases). Germline values: CDR1 ENHRY, CDR2 SYGVKD. The CDR3 is made up of 13 amino acids. Trimming left V 8 bases short and J 0 bases short, with 11 bases between. The chain's CDR3 is CAIRSGASYEQYF. The DNA for the CDR3 is TGTGCCATCCGAAGTGGGGCCTCCTACGAGCAGTACTTC.

The chain has TRBV28 and TRBJ1-2; 12 positions match TRBD1. The CDR3 extends over 18 amino acids. The germline gives CDR1 MDHEN, CDR2 SYDVKM. Trimming took 5 bases from V and 3 from J; bases not matched to a gene: 13. The CDR3 region has the DNA TGTGCCAGCAGTACACCGGGACAGGGGGCGCGTGGTGACTATGGCTACACCTTC. This encodes CASSTPGQGARGDYGYTF.

The chain joins TRBV15 to TRBJ1-4; D is unclear. Germline values: CDR1 LNHNV, CDR2 YYDKDF (reference sequence). The CDR3 has 16 amino acids. Trimming took 0 bases from V and 7 from J, leaving 15 bases between them. CDR3 amino acids: CATSRDAASLGEKLFF. The CDR3 coding sequence is TGTGCCACCAGCAGAGATGCGGCGTCGCTAGGTGAAAAACTGTTTTTT.

The chain couples TRBV30 to TRBJ2-7, with a possible D match to TRBD1 (5 bases). Per the germline V gene, CDR1 is GTSNPN and CDR2 is SVGIG (reference sequence). Trimming shortened V by 8 bases and J by 4 bases, and 15 bases separated the two germline ends. The CDR3 spans 12 residues. CDR3 sequence reads: CARIQGSYEQYF. In DNA, the CDR3 is TGTGCCCGGATTCAGGGTTCGTACGAGCAGTACTTC.

This chain joins TRBV19 and TRBJ1-5; a weak D match, TRBD1 (5 bases). The CDR3 contains 14 residues. V lost 7 bases and J lost 5, with 15 bases in between. CDR1 LNHDA and CDR2 SQIVND come from the germline V gene (reference sequence). As DNA, the CDR3 is TGTGCCAGTAAGGTCGTAGGGGCCGATCAGCCCCAGCATTTT. Protein sequence: CASKVVGADQPQHF. Full variable domain (outside the CDR3, taken from reference TRBV19 and TRBJ1-5): DGGITQSPKYLFRKEGQNVTLSCEQNLNHDAMYWYRQDPGQGLRLIYYSQIVNDFQKGDIAEGYSVSREKKESFPLTVTSAQKNPTAFYLCASKVVGADQPQHFGDGTRLSIL.

The V gene is TRBV27, the J gene TRBJ1-1; D may be TRBD1 (5 bases). Per the germline V gene, CDR1 is MNHEY and CDR2 is SMNVEV (reference sequence). The V and J ends lost 9 bases and 5 bases respectively, with 13 bases between them. The CDR3 is made up of 12 amino acids. CDR3 DNA: TGTGCCAGTCCCAGGGAAGGGACTGAAGCTTTCTTT. Residues: CASPREGTEAFF.

Comments on this clone: At one end the junction does not follow the germline gene, possibly because of a read error. The chain recombines TRBV6-1 with TRBJ1-1; D not certain. Germline assignment: CDR1 MNHNS and CDR2 SASEGT. This CDR3 has 12 amino acids. CDR3 bases: TGTGCCAGCAGCGAAGGCAGGCCTCAAGCTTTCTTT. This sequence encodes CASSEGRPQAFF.

The V and J genes are TRBV15 and TRBJ1-1, with TRBD1 identical over 8 bases. This CDR3 region has 17 residues. J gave up 5 bases and V 0 bases, and 11 bases lay outside the gene matches. The germline CDR1 and CDR2 sequences are LNHNV and YYDKDF (reference sequence). CDR3 DNA sequence: TGTGCCACCAGCAGAGACTCGGACAGGGCTTATGGTACTGAAGCTTTCTTT. It yields the protein CATSRDSDRAYGTEAFF.

The rearrangement joins TRBV5-4 to TRBJ2-1, with a tentative D call TRBD1 (6 bases). Germline V gives CDR1 SGHNT, CDR2 YYREEE (reference sequence). Trimming took off 4 bases at V and 0 bases at J, with 17 bases between the two ends. The CDR3 is 17 amino acids. CDR3 region: CASSPKTGSSSYNEQFF. The CDR3 nucleotides are TGTGCCAGCAGCCCCAAGACAGGCAGTAGCTCCTACAATGAGCAGTTCTTC.

The CDR3 DNA is TGTGCCAGCAGCGTGGGGGTTGAAAGCTATGGCTACACCTTC. Encoded protein: CASSVGVESYGYTF. This rearrangement joins TRBV9 to TRBJ1-2, with D tentatively TRBD1 (5 bases). Trimming cost V 2 bases and J 4 bases, with 12 bases left between them. The germline gives CDR1 SGDLS, CDR2 YYNGEE. This CDR3 contains 14 residues.

V usage is TRBV2 and J usage is TRBJ2-1; 11 nucleotides align to TRBD1. The germline gives CDR1 SNHLY, CDR2 FYNNEI. The trim removed 6 bases at V and 4 bases at J, leaving 5 bases unmatched. The CDR3 has 15 residues. CDR3 sequence reads: CASSRTGGAYNEQFF. In nucleotides, the CDR3 is TGTGCCAGCAGCCGGACAGGGGGCGCATACAATGAGCAGTTCTTC.

The rearrangement joins TRBV5-1 to TRBJ1-6; 7 bases fit TRBD1. This CDR3 comprises 14 residues. The ends lost 3 bases at V and 4 bases at J; junction bases unmatched: 1. The V gene's germline CDR1 is SGHRS and CDR2 YFSETQ. CDR3: CASSWGQYNSPLHF. The CDR3 coding sequence is TGCGCCAGCAGCTGGGGACAGTATAATTCACCCCTCCACTTT. Using reference TRBV5-1 and TRBJ1-6 for the parts outside the CDR3, the full variable domain is KAGVTQTPRYLIKTRGQQVTLSCSPISGHRSVSWYQQTPGQGLQFLFEYFSETQRNKGNFPGRFSGRQFSNSRSEMNVSTLELGDSALYLCASSWGQYNSPLHFGNGTRLTVT.

CDR3 residues: CASSPRGWEKLFF. The CDR3 coding sequence is TGTGCCAGCAGTCCCCGAGGGTGGGAAAAACTGTTTTTT. The gene calls are TRBV7-2 and TRBJ1-4; D remains unclear. Trimming took 6 bases from V and 8 from J, leaving 13 bases between them. The CDR3 runs 13 residues. The germline V gene encodes CDR1 SGHTA and CDR2 FQGNSA. The variable domain in full, with the rest retrieved from reference TRBV7-2 and TRBJ1-4, is GAGVSQSPSNKVTEKGKDVELRCDPISGHTALYWYRQSLGQGLEFLIYFQGNSAPDKSGLPSDRFSAERTGGSVSTLTIQRTQQEDSAVYLCASSPRGWEKLFFGSGTQLSVL.

Of note for this clone: At one boundary the junction diverges from the germline segment, which might be a read error. V usage is TRBV5-6 and J usage is TRBJ2-1; possible D gene TRBD2, 5 bases. The length of the CDR3 is 14 residues. CDR1 SGHDT and CDR2 YYEEEE come from the germline V gene. The CDR3 bases are TGTGCCAGCAGGTTGGGAGTCCCCTACAATGAGCAGTTCTTC. Translating it yields CASRLGVPYNEQFF.

This clone was observed a single time. This chain connects TRBV30 to TRBJ1-2; D not certain. Trimming took off 3 bases at V and 4 bases at J, with 12 bases between the two ends. The length of the CDR3 is 13 residues. CDR1 is GTSNPN, CDR2 SVGIG, per germline (reference sequence). In DNA form, the CDR3 reads TGTGCCTGGAGATACTGGGTTAGCTATGGCTACACCTTC. Protein product: CAWRYWVSYGYTF. The full variable domain, in which reference TRBV30 and TRBJ1-2 provide the parts outside the CDR3, is SQTIHQWPATLVQPVGSPLSLECTVEGTSNPNLYWYRQAAGRGLQLLFYSVGIGQISSEVPQNLSASRPQDRQFILSSKKLLLSDSGFYLCAWRYWVSYGYTFGSGTRLTVV.

The chain recombines TRBV28 with TRBJ1-1, with TRBD1 matching 8 bases. This CDR3 region has 15 residues. Unmatched junction bases numbered 9, after V lost 2 bases and J lost 7 bases. The germline V gene encodes CDR1 MDHEN and CDR2 SYDVKM. CDR3 in amino acids: CASSLTGGGGGEAFF. The CDR3 nucleotides are TGTGCCAGCAGTTTAACAGGGGGTGGAGGGGGTGAAGCTTTCTTT. Full variable domain (rest looked up from reference TRBV28 and TRBJ1-1): DVKVTQSSRYLVKRTGEKVFLECVQDMDHENMFWYRQDPGLGLRLIYFSYDVKMKEKGDIPEGYSVSREKKERFSLILESASTNQTSMYLCASSLTGGGGGEAFFGQGTRLTVV.